The rows below give T cell receptor beta chains drawn from one sample of a study of shared clonotypes between healthy human individuals. Using immunoSEQ multiplex PCR, the repertoire was profiled, and TCRdb retains in-frame clones only, with some absent. The sample lists roughly 2.6 million clones, more than 80% occurring once. Specimen: naive CD4+ T cells sorted from blood. These receptors all stem from a young man in good health. Each CDR3 is given with its conserved first and last residue. A D gene is named only where the DNA matches it firmly. Size is omitted from some rows. Given values are once, few, many or a class for expanded clones.

V	size	D	J	DNA	CDR3
TRBV5-6	-	-	TRBJ2-5	TGTGCCAGCAGCCTGGGACGGCTACAAGAGACCCAGTACTTC	CASSLGRLQETQYF
TRBV7-2	-	-	TRBJ2-5	TGTGCCAGCAGCTTATTAGGGAGAGGGGAGACCCAGTACTTC	CASSLLGRGETQYF
TRBV18	once	-	TRBJ2-7	TGTGCCAGCTCACCACCGAATTCCGATAAGTACGAGCAGTACTTC	CASSPPNSDKYEQYF
TRBV7-3	-	-	TRBJ2-7	TGTGCCAGCAGCTTATCTGGGGGGCTGGCCTACGAGCAGTACTTC	CASSLSGGLAYEQYF
TRBV19	-	-	TRBJ1-5	TGTGCCAGTAGTATAGATCGGGCAGAGTCTCAGCCCCAGCATTTT	CASSIDRAESQPQHF
TRBV6-5	-	-	TRBJ2-1	TGTGCCAGCAGACAGACTAGTACGTCCTACAATGAGCAGTTCTTC	CASRQTSTSYNEQFF
TRBV10-3	-	-	TRBJ2-3	TGTGCCATCAGTGAGTCGGATACGCAGTATTTT	CAISESDTQYF
TRBV10-1	-	-	TRBJ2-4	TGCGCCAGCAGTGAGGGGCTTGGGCAAGTCAAAAACATTCAGTACTTC	CASSEGLGQVKNIQYF
TRBV5-1	-	TRBD1	TRBJ1-1	TGCGCCAGCAGCCCCCTGGGACAGGGTGGCACTGAAGCTTTCTTT	CASSPLGQGGTEAFF
TRBV7-9	once	-	TRBJ2-5	TGTGCCAGCAGCTTCGCTAGGGGGGAGCTGGGTCAAGAGACCCAGTACTTC	CASSFARGELGQETQYF
TRBV30	-	-	TRBJ2-1	TGTGCCTGGAGTGTTAACGCCTACAATGAGCAGTTCTTC	CAWSVNAYNEQFF
TRBV19	-	-	TRBJ1-2	TGTGCCAGTAGTATAGGGGGAGAAAACTATGGCTACACCTTC	CASSIGGENYGYTF
TRBV27	-	-	TRBJ2-6	TGTGCCAGCGCAAAACAGGGTGCCAACGTCCTGACTTTC	CASAKQGANVLTF
TRBV5-6	-	-	TRBJ2-1	TGTGCCAGCAGCTCACGGTCCCGCGGGAATGAGCAGTTCTTC	CASSSRSRGNEQFF
TRBV2	-	-	TRBJ1-6	TGTGCCAGCAGTCAGGGTCCGCCGGAGAATTCACCCCTCCACTTT	CASSQGPPENSPLHF
TRBV4-1	-	-	TRBJ1-1	TGCGCCAGCAGTTTCGAACAGGGCACTGAAGCTTTCTTT	CASSFEQGTEAFF
TRBV10-3	-	-	TRBJ2-3	TGTGCCATCGGGGGTCCGAATACAGATACGCAGTATTTT	CAIGGPNTDTQYF
TRBV28	-	TRBD1	TRBJ1-1	TGTGCCAGCATCCCTAGACAGGGTTCAGCTTTCTTT	CASIPRQGSAFF
TRBV14	few	-	TRBJ1-1	TGTGCCAGCAGCCCGCAGAGGCGCACTGAAGCTTTCTTT	CASSPQRRTEAFF
TRBV18	-	TRBD1	TRBJ1-1	TGTGCCAGCGAAGGGGCAGGGGGATCGAACACTGAAGCTTTCTTT	CASEGAGGSNTEAFF
TRBV30	-	TRBD1	TRBJ2-5	TGTGCCTGGAGTCCCGGGACAGGGGATGTCGAGACCCAGTACTTC	CAWSPGTGDVETQYF
TRBV7-2	-	-	TRBJ2-7	TGTGCCAGCAGCTTAAGTAGAGGGCTCGAGCAGTACTTC	CASSLSRGLEQYF
TRBV12-5	-	-	TRBJ1-1	TGTGCTAGTGGTTCCCCGACAGGAGGAAACACTGAAGCTTTCTTT	CASGSPTGGNTEAFF
TRBV28	-	TRBD1	TRBJ1-5	TGTGCCAGCAGTTTTGGCAGGGGGAATAATCAGCCCCAGCATTTT	CASSFGRGNNQPQHF
TRBV27	-	TRBD2	TRBJ2-7	TGTGCCAGCAGTGATACGGGGGGGTCCTACGAGCAGTACTTC	CASSDTGGSYEQYF